The 14 T cell receptor beta chains below come from one sample, sequenced in a study of T cell repertoires in cytomegalovirus infection. Each CDR3 protein is one row after TCRdb ran MiXCR on the reads. The sample contains roughly 230,000 distinct CDR3 sequences, roughly 20% of which appear only once. Sequencing was done on a sample of CD8+ T cells from PBMCs. The origin of the receptors is a human donor in good health (CMV status not recorded). Some clones in this sample may be carry-over from other donors' samples.

This clonotype occurred many times. This chain uses TRBV7-8 with TRBJ1-6; D is perhaps TRBD1 (5 bases). This CDR3 is 16 amino acids long. Trimming pared 5 bases from V and 1 base from J, leaving 12 bases between. The germline V gene has CDR1 SGHVS and CDR2 FQNEAQ. The CDR3 bases are TGTGCCAGCAGCATCAGGGACCCGTCCTATAATTCACCCCTCCACTTT. Encoded protein: CASSIRDPSYNSPLHF.

The chain joins TRBV7-9 to TRBJ1-5; perhaps TRBD1 as D (6 bases). The germline CDR1 and CDR2 sequences are SEHNR and FQNEAQ (reference sequence). The CDR3 totals 14 residues. Trimming stripped 5 bases from V and 4 bases from J, with 12 bases between. This CDR3 is CASSPRQENQPQHF. CDR3 in DNA: TGTGCCAGCAGCCCAAGACAGGAGAATCAGCCCCAGCATTTT.

The chain has TRBV11-2 and TRBJ1-6; D is ambiguous. The V gene's germline CDR1 is SGHAT and CDR2 FQNNGV. With 0 bases removed from V and 0 bases from J, the gap between germline ends came to 9 bases. The length of the CDR3 is 17 residues. This chain's CDR3 is CASSLDKVFSYNSPLHF. CDR3 nucleotides: TGTGCCAGCAGCTTAGATAAGGTTTTCTCCTATAATTCACCCCTCCACTTT.

The chain employs TRBV28 and TRBJ2-1; 7 nucleotides match TRBD2. Germline CDR1 is MDHEN and CDR2 is SYDVKM. CDR3 size: 14 residues. V gave up 6 bases and J gave up 5 bases; unmatched junction bases: 7. This CDR3 is CASSPSGAHNEQFF. DNA of the CDR3: TGTGCCAGCAGCCCGAGCGGGGCCCACAATGAGCAGTTCTTC.

The chain uses TRBV5-4 and TRBJ1-1; D is possibly TRBD1 (6 bases). V was trimmed by 6 bases and J by 0 bases, leaving 15 bases between them. CDR1 and CDR2 (germline): SGHNT, YYREEE (reference sequence). This CDR3 contains 15 residues. DNA for the CDR3: TGTGCCAGCAATTCCTTCGGACAGCTGAACACTGAAGCTTTCTTT. Amino acid sequence: CASNSFGQLNTEAFF. The entire variable domain, with the rest obtained from reference TRBV5-4 and TRBJ1-1, is as follows: ETGVTQSPTHLIKTRGQQVTLRCSSQSGHNTVSWYQQALGQGPQFIFQYYREEENGRGNFPPRFSGLQFPNYSSELNVNALELDDSALYLCASNSFGQLNTEAFFGQGTRLTVV.

The rearrangement links TRBV28 to TRBJ2-3, with a possible D match to TRBD2 (6 bases). Germline CDR1 MDHEN, CDR2 SYDVKM. V was clipped by 3 bases and J by 2 bases, with 12 bases between them. This CDR3 is built from 15 residues. CDR3 nucleotides: TGTGCCAGCAGTTTCTTCGCGGGGTCCACAGATACGCAGTATTTT. Translation: CASSFFAGSTDTQYF.

This clonotype has just a few counts. The chain joins TRBV7-6 to TRBJ1-3; D is ambiguous. The germline V gene has CDR1 SGHVS and CDR2 FNYEAQ. The CDR3 sequence is 16 residues long. V was trimmed by 1 base and J by 2 bases, leaving 12 bases between them. The CDR3 nucleotides read TGTGCCAGCAGCTTAGATTCATACCCCCCTGGAAACACCATATATTTT. Amino acids: CASSLDSYPPGNTIYF.

This clonotype was detected a few times. The rearrangement uses TRBV7-8 and TRBJ2-1; possibly TRBD2 for D (6 bases). Germline loops: CDR1 SGHVS, CDR2 FQNEAQ. The V end was cut by 4 bases, the J end by 7 bases, with 11 bases between. This CDR3 spans 13 amino acids. The CDR3 loop is CASSSASVNEQFF. CDR3 in DNA: TGTGCCAGCAGCTCGGCTAGCGTTAATGAGCAGTTCTTC.

This clonotype was recorded once. A single base separates this from a much larger clone, so it may be a read error. The chain carries TRBV7-8 and TRBJ2-3; 7 bases are a match to TRBD2. Germline assignment: CDR1 SGHVS and CDR2 FQNEAQ. This CDR3 has 14 amino acids. This CDR3 reads CTSGKRGFTDTQYF. CDR3 sequence (DNA): TGTACCAGCGGGAAGCGGGGTTTCACAGATACGCAGTATTTT.

Regarding this clonotype: A much larger clone lies a single base off, so this may be a read error. The rearrangement joins TRBV7-4 to TRBJ1-1, with D unresolved. CDR1 is SGHVT and CDR2 is SQSDAQ in the germline V gene. This CDR3 comprises 13 residues. The CDR3 loop reads CASSFTPNTEALF. The CDR3 DNA is TGTGCCAGCAGCTTTACCCCGAACACTGAAGCTCTCTTT.

V usage is TRBV4-2 and J usage is TRBJ1-2; possible D gene TRBD1, 5 bases. The CDR3 has 17 amino acids. The V gene's germline CDR1 is LGHNA and CDR2 YNFKEQ. Trimming removed 1 base at V and 6 bases at J, with 21 bases between. DNA for the CDR3: TGTGCCAGCAGCCAAGCAGGTCGCCAGGGACCGGTGGATGGCTACACCTTC. As protein: CASSQAGRQGPVDGYTF.

This clonotype was seen a handful of times. V and J are TRBV6-8 and TRBJ1-1; 9 bases map to TRBD1. Germline-derived CDR1 and CDR2 are MNHGY and SAAAGT. The CDR3 is made up of 15 amino acids. V was clipped by 0 bases and J by 4 bases; unmatched bases: 3. CDR3 bases: TGTGCCAGCAGTTACTCGAGACAGGGGGGCACTGAAGCTTTCTTT. Its protein product is CASSYSRQGGTEAFF.

This clonotype was detected only a few times. The genes are TRBV7-6 and TRBJ2-1; tentatively, D is TRBD1 (5 bases). The germline V gene has CDR1 SGHVS and CDR2 FNYEAQ. The length of the CDR3 is 13 residues. The ends were cut back, 3 bases at V and 9 bases at J, with 12 bases in the middle. The CDR3 DNA is TGTGCCAGCAGCTTTGACCAGGGCGGTGAGCAGTTCTTC. Its protein is CASSFDQGGEQFF.

The chain carries TRBV12-3 or TRBV12-4 and TRBJ1-2, with 9 bases that match TRBD1. The CDR3 is 13 residues long. J lost 7 bases, V lost 6 bases, and 6 bases had no gene match. CDR3 bases: TGTGCCAGCAGCCGGGACAGGGATCGTGGCTACACCTTC. This gives the protein CASSRDRDRGYTF.